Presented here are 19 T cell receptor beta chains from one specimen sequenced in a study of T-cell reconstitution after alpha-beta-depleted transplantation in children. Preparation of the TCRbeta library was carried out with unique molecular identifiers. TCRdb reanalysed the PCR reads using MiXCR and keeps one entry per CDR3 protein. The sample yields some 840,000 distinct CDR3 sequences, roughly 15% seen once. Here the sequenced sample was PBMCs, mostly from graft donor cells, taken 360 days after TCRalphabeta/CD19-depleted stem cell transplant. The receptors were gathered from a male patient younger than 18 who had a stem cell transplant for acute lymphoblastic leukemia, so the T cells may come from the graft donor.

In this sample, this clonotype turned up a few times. This CDR3 reads CASSEGSVQETQYF. The DNA for the CDR3 is TGCGCCAGCAGTGAAGGTTCGGTTCAAGAGACCCAGTACTTC. The chain employs TRBV10-2 and TRBJ2-5; D is uncertain. This CDR3 region has 14 residues. Germline V gene sequence: CDR1 WSHSY, CDR2 SAAADI. Trimming removed 3 bases at V and 2 bases at J, with 10 bases between.

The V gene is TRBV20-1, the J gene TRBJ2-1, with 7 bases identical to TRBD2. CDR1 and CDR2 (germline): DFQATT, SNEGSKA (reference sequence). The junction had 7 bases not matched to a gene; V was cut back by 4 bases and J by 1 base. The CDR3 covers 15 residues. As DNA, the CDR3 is TGCAGTGCTACACATGCGGGAGAATCCTACAATGAGCAGTTCTTC. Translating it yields CSATHAGESYNEQFF.

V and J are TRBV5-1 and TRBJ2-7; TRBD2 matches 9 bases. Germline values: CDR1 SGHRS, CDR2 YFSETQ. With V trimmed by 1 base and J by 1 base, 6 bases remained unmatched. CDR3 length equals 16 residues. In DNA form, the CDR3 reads TGCGCCAGCAGCTTGTTGGCGGGAGGGCTGTCCTACGAGCAGTACTTC. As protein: CASSLLAGGLSYEQYF. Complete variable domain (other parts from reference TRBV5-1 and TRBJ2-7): KAGVTQTPRYLIKTRGQQVTLSCSPISGHRSVSWYQQTPGQGLQFLFEYFSETQRNKGNFPGRFSGRQFSNSRSEMNVSTLELGDSALYLCASSLLAGGLSYEQYFGPGTRLTVT.

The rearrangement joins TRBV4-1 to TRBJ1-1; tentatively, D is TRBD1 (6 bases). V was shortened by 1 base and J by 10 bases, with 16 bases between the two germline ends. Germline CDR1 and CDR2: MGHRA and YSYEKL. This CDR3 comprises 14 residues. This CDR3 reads CASSQAYTGSSAFF. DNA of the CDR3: TGCGCCAGCAGCCAAGCGTACACAGGGTCGTCAGCTTTCTTT.

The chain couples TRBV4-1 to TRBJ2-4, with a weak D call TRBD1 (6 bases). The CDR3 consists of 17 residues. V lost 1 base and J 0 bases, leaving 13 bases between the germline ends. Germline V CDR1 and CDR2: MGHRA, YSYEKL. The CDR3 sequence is CASSQGRIRGAKNIQYF. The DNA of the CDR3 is TGCGCCAGCAGCCAAGGACGTATCAGGGGAGCCAAAAACATTCAGTACTTC.

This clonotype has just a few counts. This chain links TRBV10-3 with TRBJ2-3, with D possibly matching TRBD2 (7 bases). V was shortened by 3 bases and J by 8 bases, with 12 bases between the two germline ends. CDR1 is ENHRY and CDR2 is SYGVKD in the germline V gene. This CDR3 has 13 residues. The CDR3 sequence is CAISESGGATQYF. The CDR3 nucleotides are TGTGCCATCAGTGAATCTGGGGGGGCTACGCAGTATTTT.

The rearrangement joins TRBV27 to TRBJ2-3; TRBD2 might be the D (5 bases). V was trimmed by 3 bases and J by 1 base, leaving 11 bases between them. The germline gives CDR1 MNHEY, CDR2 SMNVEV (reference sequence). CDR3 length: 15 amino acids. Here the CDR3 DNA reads TGTGCCAGCAGTTTCTTCGGACTCGGCACAGATACGCAGTATTTT. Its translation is CASSFFGLGTDTQYF.

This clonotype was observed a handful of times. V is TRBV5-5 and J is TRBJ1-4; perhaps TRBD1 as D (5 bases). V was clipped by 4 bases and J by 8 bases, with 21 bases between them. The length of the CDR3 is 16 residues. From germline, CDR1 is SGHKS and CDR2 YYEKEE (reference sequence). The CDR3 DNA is TGTGCCAGCAGCGCTACGCCGGGACGAGGGCACGAAAAACTGTTTTTT. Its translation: CASSATPGRGHEKLFF.

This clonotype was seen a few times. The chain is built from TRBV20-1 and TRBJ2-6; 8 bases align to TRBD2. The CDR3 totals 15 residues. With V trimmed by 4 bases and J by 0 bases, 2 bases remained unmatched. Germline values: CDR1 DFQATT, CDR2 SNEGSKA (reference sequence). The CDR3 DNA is TGCAGTGCTACCGCGGGGGGCTCTGGGGCCAACGTCCTGACTTTC. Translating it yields CSATAGGSGANVLTF.

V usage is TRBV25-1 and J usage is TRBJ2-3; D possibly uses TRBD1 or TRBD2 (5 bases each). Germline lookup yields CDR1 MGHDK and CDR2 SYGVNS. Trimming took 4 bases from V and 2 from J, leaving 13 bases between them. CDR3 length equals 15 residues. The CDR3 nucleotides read TGTGCCAGCAGTGCCGGGACGCTTGTCACAGATACGCAGTATTTT. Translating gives CASSAGTLVTDTQYF.

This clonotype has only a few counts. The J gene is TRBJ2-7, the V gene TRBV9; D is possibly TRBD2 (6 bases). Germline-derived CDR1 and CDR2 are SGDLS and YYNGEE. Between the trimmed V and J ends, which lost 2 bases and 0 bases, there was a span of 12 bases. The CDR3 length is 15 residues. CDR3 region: CASSVSGTFSYEQYF. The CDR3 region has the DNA TGTGCCAGCAGCGTTTCCGGGACTTTCTCCTACGAGCAGTACTTC.

The CDR3 DNA reads TGTGCCAGCAGTTCGGGCTGGTGGCCTTCGGATAAGTACAATGAGCAGTTCTTC. Its translation: CASSSGWWPSDKYNEQFF. The V gene is TRBV28, the J gene TRBJ2-1; D unclear. The ends were cut back, 4 bases at V and 4 bases at J, with 23 bases in the middle. Germline V gene data show CDR1 as MDHEN and CDR2 as SYDVKM. The CDR3 covers 18 residues.

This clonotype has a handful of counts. DNA for the CDR3: TGCGCCAGCAGACCAATGGGGAGTATGGGCACAGATACGCAGTATTTT. This codes for CASRPMGSMGTDTQYF. The chain joins TRBV5-1 to TRBJ2-3; D may be TRBD2 (5 bases). V lost 5 bases to trimming and J lost 1 base, with 17 bases between them. CDR3 length: 16 amino acids. Germline V CDR1 and CDR2: SGHRS, YFSETQ.

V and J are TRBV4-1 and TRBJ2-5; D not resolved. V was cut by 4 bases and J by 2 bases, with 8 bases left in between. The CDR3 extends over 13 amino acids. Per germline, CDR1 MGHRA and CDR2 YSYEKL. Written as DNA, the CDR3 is TGCGCCAGCAGCCGGGTCAGACAAGAGACCCAGTACTTC. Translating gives CASSRVRQETQYF.

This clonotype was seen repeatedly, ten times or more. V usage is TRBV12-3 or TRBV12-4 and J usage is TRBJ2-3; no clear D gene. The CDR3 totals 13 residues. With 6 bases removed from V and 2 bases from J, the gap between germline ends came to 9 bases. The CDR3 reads CASSLRPTDTQYF. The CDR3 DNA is TGTGCCAGCAGCTTAAGACCCACAGATACGCAGTATTTT.

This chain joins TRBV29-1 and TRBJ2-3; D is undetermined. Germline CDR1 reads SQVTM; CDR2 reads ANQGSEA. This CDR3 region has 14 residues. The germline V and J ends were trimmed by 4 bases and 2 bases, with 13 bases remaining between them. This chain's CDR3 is CSVGWPRYTDTQYF. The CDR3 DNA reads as TGCAGCGTTGGGTGGCCCAGGTACACAGATACGCAGTATTTT.

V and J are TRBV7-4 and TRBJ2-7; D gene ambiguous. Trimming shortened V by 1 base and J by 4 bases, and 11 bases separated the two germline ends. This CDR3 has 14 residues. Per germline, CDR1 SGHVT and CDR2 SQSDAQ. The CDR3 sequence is CASSLGLTLYEQYF. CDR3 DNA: TGTGCCAGCAGCTTAGGACTTACCCTTTACGAGCAGTACTTC.

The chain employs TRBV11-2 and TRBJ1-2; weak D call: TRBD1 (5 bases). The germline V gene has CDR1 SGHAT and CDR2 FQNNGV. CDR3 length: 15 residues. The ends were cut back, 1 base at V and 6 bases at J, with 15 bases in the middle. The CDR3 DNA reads TGTGCCAGCAGCTTAGGCCTCACAGGAGGAGATGGCTACACCTTC. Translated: CASSLGLTGGDGYTF.

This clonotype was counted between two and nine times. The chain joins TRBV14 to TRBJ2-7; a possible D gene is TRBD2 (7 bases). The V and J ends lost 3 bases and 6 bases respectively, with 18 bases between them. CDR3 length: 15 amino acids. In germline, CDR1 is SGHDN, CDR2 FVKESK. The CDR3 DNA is TGTGCCAGCAGCCATACTAGCGCGTTAGGGGGCGAGCAGTACTTC. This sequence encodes CASSHTSALGGEQYF.